Sequencing of this T cell receptor beta chain was carried out in a study of metastatic and nonmetastatic thyroid tumors. In the study overall: Repertoires of blood and of tissue (tumor or nodule) from malignant and benign thyroid patients were compared.

There were no patients who had received any treatment before thyroid surgery. As to this clone: Its antigen is undetermined.

Regarding the study as a whole: In both blood and tumor samples, TCR beta diversity was reported significantly higher for malignant than benign nodules.

TCRdb re-called the PCR reads through MiXCR. The sample lists fewer than 20,000 clones; around 25% were seen once. V lost 0 bases, J lost 14 bases, and 13 bases lay in between. The CDR3 totals 11 residues. Per germline, CDR1 DFQATT and CDR2 SNEGSKA (reference sequence). V usage is TRBV20-1 and J usage is TRBJ1-1; D is undetermined. Sequenced input: tumor tissue. This clonotype was obtained from a female donor with papillary thyroid cancer or a benign thyroid nodule (not recorded which). Some clones in this sample may be carry-over from other donors' samples. DNA of the CDR3: TGCAGTGCTAGAGAGCAGGAACGAGCCTTCTTT. As protein: CSAREQERAFF.